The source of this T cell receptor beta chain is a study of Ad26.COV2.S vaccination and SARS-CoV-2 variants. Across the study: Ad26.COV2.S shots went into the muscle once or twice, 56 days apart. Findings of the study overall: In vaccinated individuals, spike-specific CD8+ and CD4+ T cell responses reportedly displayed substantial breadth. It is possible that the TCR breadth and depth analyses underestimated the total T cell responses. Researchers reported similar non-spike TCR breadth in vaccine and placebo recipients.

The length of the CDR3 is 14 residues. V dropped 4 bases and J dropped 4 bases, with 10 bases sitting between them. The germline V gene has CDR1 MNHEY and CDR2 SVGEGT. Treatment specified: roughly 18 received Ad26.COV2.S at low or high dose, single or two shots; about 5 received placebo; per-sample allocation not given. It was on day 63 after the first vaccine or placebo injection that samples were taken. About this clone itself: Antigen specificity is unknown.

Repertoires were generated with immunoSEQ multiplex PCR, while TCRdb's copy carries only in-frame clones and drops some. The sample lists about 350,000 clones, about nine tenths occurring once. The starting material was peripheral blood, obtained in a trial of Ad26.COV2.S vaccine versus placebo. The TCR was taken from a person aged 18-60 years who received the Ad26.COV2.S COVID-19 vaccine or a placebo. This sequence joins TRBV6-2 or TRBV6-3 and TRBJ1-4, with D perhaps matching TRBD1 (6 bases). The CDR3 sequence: CASSSTGYNEKLFF. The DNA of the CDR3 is TGTGCCAGCAGTTCAACAGGGTATAATGAAAAACTGTTTTTT.